The clone carrying this TCR beta chain was seen more than once but under ten times. Its specificity is not known. There were TCR beta CDR3 regions amplified from RNA transcripts. When the TCR CDR3 underwent first-round RT-PCR, the HTBI primer set was used. TCRdb reprocessed the multiplex PCR reads via MiXCR and lists one record per CDR3 protein. This table has just over 550,000 distinct CDR3 sequences, approximately 44% appearing once. This entry is derived from a study of T cells in Graves' hyperthyroidism and ophthalmopathy. Stable Graves' hyperthyroidism meant no ophthalmopathy progression within 18 months. Exclusion criteria comprised uncontrolled infection, other autoimmune disease, pregnancy or lactation. Study results and limitations: Blood shared most expanded thyroid clonotypes above 0.001.

The CDR3 consists of 15 residues. The V gene's germline CDR1 is SGHTA and CDR2 FQGTGA. The germline V and J ends were trimmed by 6 bases and 0 bases, with 9 bases remaining between them. The sequenced material came from peripheral blood or thyroid tissue (not recorded which). The chain recombines TRBV7-3 with TRBJ2-6; TRBD2 is a possible D gene (5 bases). This sequence was found in a woman aged 18-29 years with Graves' hyperthyroidism. CDR3 bases: TGTGCCAGCAGGCCGGGGAACTCTGGGGCCAACGTCCTGACTTTC. It encodes CASRPGNSGANVLTF.